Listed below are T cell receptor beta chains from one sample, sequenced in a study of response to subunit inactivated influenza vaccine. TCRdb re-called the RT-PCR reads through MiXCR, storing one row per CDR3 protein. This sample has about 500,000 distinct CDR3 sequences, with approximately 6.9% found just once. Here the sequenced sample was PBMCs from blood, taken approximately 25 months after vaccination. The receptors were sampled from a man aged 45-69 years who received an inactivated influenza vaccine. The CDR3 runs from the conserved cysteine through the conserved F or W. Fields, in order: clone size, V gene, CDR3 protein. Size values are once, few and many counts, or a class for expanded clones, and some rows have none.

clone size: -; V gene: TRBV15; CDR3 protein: CATSHPGTTEAFF
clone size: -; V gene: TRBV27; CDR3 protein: CASSRSLARNYEQYF
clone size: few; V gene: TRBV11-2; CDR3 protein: CASSSQVFGEGETQYF
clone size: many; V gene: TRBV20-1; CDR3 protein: CSAMHIGTDSNQPQHF
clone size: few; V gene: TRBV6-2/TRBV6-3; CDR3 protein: CASSYVQGSNQPQHF
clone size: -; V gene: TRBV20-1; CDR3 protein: CSALQGLGDTQYF
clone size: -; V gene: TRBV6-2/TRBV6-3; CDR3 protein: CASSPQGRTQPQHF
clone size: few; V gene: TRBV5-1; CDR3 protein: CASSKDRSLNSPLHF
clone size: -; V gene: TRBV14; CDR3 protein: CASSQDLGQKAFF
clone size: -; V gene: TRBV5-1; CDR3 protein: CASSLQGARARELFF
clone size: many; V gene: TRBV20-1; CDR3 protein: CSHDRGGQETQYF
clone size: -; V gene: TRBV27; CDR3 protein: CASSSRLAGVSIDEQFF
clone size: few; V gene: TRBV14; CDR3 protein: CASSRNLQETQYF
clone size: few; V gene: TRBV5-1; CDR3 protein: CASSLATDGPYEQYF
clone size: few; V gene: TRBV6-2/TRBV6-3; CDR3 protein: CASSKRMGEAFF
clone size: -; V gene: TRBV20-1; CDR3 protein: CSAQDRITDTQYF
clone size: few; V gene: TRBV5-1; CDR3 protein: CASSGQGDTQYF
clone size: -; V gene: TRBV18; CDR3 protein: CASSPRTGGQADEQYF
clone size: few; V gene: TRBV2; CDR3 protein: CASSVTADNTEAFF
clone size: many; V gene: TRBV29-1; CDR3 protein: CSAPSLLGEDTQYF
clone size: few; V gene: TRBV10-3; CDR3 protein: CAISESILGKNIQYF
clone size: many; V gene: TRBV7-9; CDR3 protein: CASTQGSNQPQHF
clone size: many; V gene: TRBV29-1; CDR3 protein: CSVVGTDTQYF
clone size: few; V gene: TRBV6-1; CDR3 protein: CASSPGFQEGHEQYF
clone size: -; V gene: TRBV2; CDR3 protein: CASRPTGAATDTQYF
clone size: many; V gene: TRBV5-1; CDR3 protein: CASSPGQGSETQYF
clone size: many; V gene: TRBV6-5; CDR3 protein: CASSYGYNEQFF
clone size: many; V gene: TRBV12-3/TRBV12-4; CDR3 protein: CASSQGPLNEQFF
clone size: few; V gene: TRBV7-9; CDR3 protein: CASSRPVSAKNIQYF
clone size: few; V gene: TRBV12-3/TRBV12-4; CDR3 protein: CASSFTGTNEKLFF
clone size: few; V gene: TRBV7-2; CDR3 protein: CASSFGVGRGQETQYF
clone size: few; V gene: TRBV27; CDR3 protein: CASSFTGLTWETQYF
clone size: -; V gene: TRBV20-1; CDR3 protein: CSASRGQGTEAFF
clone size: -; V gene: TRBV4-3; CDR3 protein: CASSLGVSGNSPLHF
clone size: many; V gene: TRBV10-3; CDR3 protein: CAIKIGETGELFF
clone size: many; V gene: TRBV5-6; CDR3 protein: CASSHRGGGYYGYTF
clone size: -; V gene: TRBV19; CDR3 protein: CASSRSGTGNTGELFF
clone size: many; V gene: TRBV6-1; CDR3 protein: CASSQGWGTGELFF
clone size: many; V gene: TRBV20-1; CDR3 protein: CSALLAGGVDEQFF
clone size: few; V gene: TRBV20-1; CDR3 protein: CSARGQGQETQYF
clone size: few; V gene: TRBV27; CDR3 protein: CASSFKGQLTDTQYF
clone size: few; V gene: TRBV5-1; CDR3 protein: CASSSGQEENIQYF
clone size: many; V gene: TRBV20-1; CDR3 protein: CSASGDRGYYEQYF
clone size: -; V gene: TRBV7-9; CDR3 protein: CASSSTGSTDEKLFF
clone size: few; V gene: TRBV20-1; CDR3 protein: CSAIGLARSTDTQYF
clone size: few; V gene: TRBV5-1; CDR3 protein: CASSLMESPNSPLHF
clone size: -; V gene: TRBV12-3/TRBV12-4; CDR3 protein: CASKERSQGTQYF
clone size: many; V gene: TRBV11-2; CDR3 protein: CASSLDRMSGEAFF
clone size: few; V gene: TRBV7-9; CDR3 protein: CASSLKGLAGREQYF
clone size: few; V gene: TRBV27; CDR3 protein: CASRPSTGVGTDTQYF
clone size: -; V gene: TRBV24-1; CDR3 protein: CATSDLDFGTTTRTQYF
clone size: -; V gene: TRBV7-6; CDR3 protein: CASSPRRTRTGELFF
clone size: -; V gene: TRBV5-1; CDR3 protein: CASSLGQDQYGYTF
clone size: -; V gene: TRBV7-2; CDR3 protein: CASSERQRYGYTF
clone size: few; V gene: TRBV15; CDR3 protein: CATSSRGGLRSPLHF
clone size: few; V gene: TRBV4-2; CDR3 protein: CASSHRDRADTEAFF